The next 25 T cell receptor beta chains were all read from a single sample in a study of cytomegalovirus exposure and HLA in healthy donors. In the PCR, 60 Vbeta and 13 Jbeta primers were used. Assay: immunoSEQ multiplex PCR; the TCRdb copy retains only in-frame clones and omits some. This sample has about 160,000 clones; 60% to 70% occur once, and the top ten carry 5.5% to 9%. Sequenced material: PBMCs. These receptors all stem from a woman in her sixties in good health and CMV-seropositive.

The V gene is TRBV28, the J gene TRBJ2-2, with D possibly TRBD2 on 6 matching bases. V was trimmed by 4 bases and J by 7 bases, leaving 13 bases between them. Germline V gene sequence: CDR1 MDHEN, CDR2 SYDVKM. The CDR3 is 14 residues long. CDR3 amino acids: CASSSAGPRGELFF. Written as DNA, the CDR3 is TGTGCCAGCAGTTCAGCGGGCCCGCGCGGGGAGCTGTTTTTT.

This clone was seen a handful of times. The rearrangement uses TRBV7-9 and TRBJ2-3; 10 bases map to TRBD2. From germline, CDR1 is SEHNR and CDR2 FQNEAQ (reference sequence). The CDR3 consists of 16 residues. Trimming at V came to 4 bases and at J to 2 bases, leaving 6 bases not matched to a gene. CDR3 sequence (DNA): TGTGCCAGCAGCTCGTGGACTAGCGGAGTCACAGATACGCAGTATTTT. It encodes CASSSWTSGVTDTQYF. The whole variable domain, remainder taken from reference TRBV7-9 and TRBJ2-3, is DTGVSQNPRHKITKRGQNVTFRCDPISEHNRLYWYRQTLGQGPEFLTYFQNEAQLEKSRLLSDRFSAERPKGSFSTLEIQRTEQGDSAMYLCASSSWTSGVTDTQYFGPGTRLTVL.

The chain links TRBV27 to TRBJ2-2; D uncertain. The germline V gene has CDR1 MNHEY and CDR2 SMNVEV (reference sequence). This CDR3 contains 14 residues. Trimming removed 3 bases from V and 0 bases from J, with 5 bases in between. In nucleotides, the CDR3 is TGTGCCAGCAGTTTTTCTACGAACACCGGGGAGCTGTTTTTT. Translating gives CASSFSTNTGELFF.

This sequence joins TRBV19 and TRBJ2-3; the D is unclear. Trimming left V 3 bases short and J 2 bases short, with 15 bases between. The V gene's germline CDR1 is LNHDA and CDR2 SQIVND (reference sequence). The CDR3 extends over 16 amino acids. The chain's CDR3 is CASSIGFVPLTDTQYF. For the CDR3, the DNA is TGTGCCAGTAGTATCGGTTTTGTGCCTCTCACAGATACGCAGTATTTT.

The genes are TRBV6-6 and TRBJ2-7; 7 bases line up with TRBD1. The CDR3 runs to 11 residues. Trimming removed 6 bases from V and 6 bases from J; junction bases left unmatched: 2. The germline CDR1 and CDR2 sequences are MNHNY and SVGAGI (reference sequence). In DNA form, the CDR3 reads TGTGCCAGCAGCTCAGGGGGCGAGCAGTACTTC. Translating gives CASSSGGEQYF.

The CDR3 DNA reads TGTGCCAGCAGCCTGACTAGCGGAAGCTCCTACAATGAGCAGTTCTTC. This codes for CASSLTSGSSYNEQFF. The J gene is TRBJ2-1, the V gene TRBV9; 9 positions agree with TRBD2. V lost 4 bases and J lost 0; bases outside the gene matches: 5. Germline CDR1 reads SGDLS; CDR2 reads YYNGEE. CDR3 length equals 16 residues.

A few counts support this clone. The rearrangement uses TRBV28 and TRBJ2-5, with unresolved D. The J call may be faulty, since TRBJ2-7 better matches the DNA end. This CDR3 has 14 amino acids. The germline CDR1 and CDR2 sequences are MDHEN and SYDVKM. The CDR3 reads CASSSPVTSYEQYF. The CDR3 nucleotides are TGTGCCAGCAGTTCCCCTGTGACAAGCTACGAGCAGTACTTC.

V usage is TRBV28 and J usage is TRBJ2-5; weak D call: TRBD1 (6 bases). The end of the DNA is better explained by TRBJ2-7, so the J call may be wrong. Germline V gives CDR1 MDHEN, CDR2 SYDVKM. This CDR3 has 15 amino acids. CDR3 protein: CASSLTGPDAYEQYF. As DNA, the CDR3 is TGTGCCAGCAGTTTAACAGGGCCTGATGCCTACGAGCAGTACTTC.

This clone has more than one count but fewer than ten. This chain links TRBV18 with TRBJ1-1; D remains ambiguous. CDR1 KGHSH and CDR2 LQKENI come from the germline V gene. V lost 1 base and J lost 4, with 10 bases in between. The CDR3 runs to 14 residues. The DNA for the CDR3 is TGTGCCAGCTCACCACGGGTCGGAGGCACTGAAGCTTTCTTT. Amino acids: CASSPRVGGTEAFF.

This clone was counted a few times. The chain is built from TRBV19 and TRBJ1-1, with D possibly TRBD1 on 5 matching bases. This CDR3 comprises 14 residues. V lost 5 bases and J 4 bases, leaving 14 bases between the germline ends. Germline V gene data show CDR1 as LNHDA and CDR2 as SQIVND (reference sequence). The CDR3, as DNA: TGTGCCAGTAGTGTACAACAGGCGTCCACTGAAGCTTTCTTT. It specifies CASSVQQASTEAFF.

The rearrangement joins TRBV10-1 to TRBJ2-3; TRBD2 might be the D (6 bases). The CDR3 consists of 16 residues. The V and J ends lost 0 bases and 1 base respectively, with 11 bases between them. Germline V CDR1 and CDR2: WNHNN, SYGVQD (reference sequence). The CDR3 loop reads CASSESILAGTDTQYF. The DNA of the CDR3 is TGCGCCAGCAGTGAGTCGATACTAGCAGGCACAGATACGCAGTATTTT.

This clone was observed a few times. V usage is TRBV4-1 and J usage is TRBJ2-3; 7 bases align to TRBD1. CDR3 length equals 17 residues. Germline CDR1 MGHRA, CDR2 YSYEKL. With 1 base clipped from V and 4 bases from J, the junction kept 11 bases outside the gene matches. CDR3 in DNA: TGCGCCAGCAGCCAAGTCGGACAGGACGTCGGTGCAGATACGCAGTATTTT. It translates to CASSQVGQDVGADTQYF.

V usage is TRBV28 and J usage is TRBJ2-3, with D unresolved. V lost 3 bases, J lost 4 bases, and 8 bases lay in between. Germline V gene lookup returns CDR1 MDHEN and CDR2 SYDVKM. The CDR3 runs 13 residues. CDR3 amino acids: CASSFRRSDTQYF. CDR3 coding DNA: TGTGCCAGCAGTTTCCGCAGGTCAGATACGCAGTATTTT.

The chain employs TRBV15 and TRBJ2-3; 7 nucleotides match TRBD2. Germline V gene lookup returns CDR1 LNHNV and CDR2 YYDKDF (reference sequence). This CDR3 comprises 14 residues. The ends lost 5 bases at V and 4 bases at J; junction bases unmatched: 6. The chain's CDR3 is CATSVLLAPDTQYF. The CDR3 DNA reads TGTGCCACCAGCGTATTACTAGCGCCAGATACGCAGTATTTT.

The rearrangement joins TRBV28 to TRBJ1-1, with D perhaps matching TRBD1 (6 bases). Trimming took off 5 bases at V and 3 bases at J, with 16 bases between the two ends. Germline V CDR1 and CDR2: MDHEN, SYDVKM. This CDR3 has 15 amino acids. The CDR3 reads CASSLFPGQDTEAFF. In DNA, the CDR3 is TGTGCCAGCAGTCTTTTCCCGGGACAAGACACTGAAGCTTTCTTT.

This chain connects TRBV30 to TRBJ2-2; 8 bases are a match to TRBD1. Trimming removed 3 bases from V and 10 bases from J; junction bases left unmatched: 10. Germline CDR1 GTSNPN, CDR2 SVGIG (reference sequence). The CDR3 has 14 residues. CDR3 in DNA: TGTGCCTGGAGGACAACAGGGGGGAGACCGGAGCTGTTTTTT. Its protein product is CAWRTTGGRPELFF.

This clone was detected a few times. The J gene is TRBJ2-4, the V gene TRBV19; 8 bases are shared with TRBD1. V gave up 2 bases and J gave up 9 bases; unmatched junction bases: 9. Germline-derived CDR1 and CDR2 are LNHDA and SQIVND (reference sequence). This CDR3 contains 15 residues. For the CDR3, the DNA is TGTGCCAGTAGTATAAGGGACAGGATAGGAAGCATTCAGTACTTC. This codes for CASSIRDRIGSIQYF.

The chain recombines TRBV6-5 with TRBJ1-1, with 11 bases aligning to TRBD1. V gave up 2 bases and J gave up 8 bases; unmatched junction bases: 4. CDR1 is MNHEY, CDR2 SVGAGI, per germline. CDR3 length: 14 residues. The CDR3, as DNA: TGTGCCAGCAGTTACACGGACAGGGGGCCCGAAGCTTTCTTT. Encoded protein: CASSYTDRGPEAFF.

This clone was seen more than once but under ten times. The chain recombines TRBV7-6 with TRBJ1-2; the match to TRBD1 covers 9 bases. V lost 5 bases, J lost 6 bases, and 4 bases stayed unmatched. Per the germline V gene, CDR1 is SGHVS and CDR2 is FNYEAQ. The CDR3 consists of 13 residues. The CDR3 sequence is CASSVQGADGYTF. Here the CDR3 DNA reads TGTGCCAGCAGCGTACAGGGGGCGGATGGCTACACCTTC.

The CDR3 DNA reads TGTGCCAGTAGTCCGGACAGGGATCAGCCCCAGCATTTT. The encoded protein is CASSPDRDQPQHF. The rearrangement joins TRBV19 to TRBJ1-5; TRBD1 matches at 8 bases. Germline CDR1 reads LNHDA; CDR2 reads SQIVND (reference sequence). The CDR3 length is 13 residues. Unmatched junction bases numbered 2, after V lost 5 bases and J lost 5 bases.

V usage is TRBV25-1 and J usage is TRBJ1-5; D remains unclear. V lost 1 base and J lost 3, with 13 bases in between. The CDR3 has 16 residues. The germline gives CDR1 MGHDK, CDR2 SYGVNS. The CDR3 nucleotides are TGTGCCAGCAGTGAATCAGAGGCAGACTCCAATCAGCCCCAGCATTTT. Protein product: CASSESEADSNQPQHF.

The chain is built from TRBV18 and TRBJ2-5; TRBD1 matches 7 bases. After removal of 5 bases from V and 2 bases from J, the junction contained 2 bases not matched to a gene. CDR3 size: 13 residues. Germline V gene data show CDR1 as KGHSH and CDR2 as LQKENI. The chain's CDR3 is CASSLGQQETQYF. The DNA for the CDR3 is TGTGCCAGCTCATTGGGACAGCAAGAGACCCAGTACTTC.

The chain joins TRBV7-8 to TRBJ2-7; the match to TRBD2 covers 13 bases. Germline-derived CDR1 and CDR2 are SGHVS and FQNEAQ. Trimming cost V 5 bases and J 4 bases; bases outside gene matches: 8. The CDR3 contains 16 residues. The DNA for the CDR3 is TGTGCCAGCAGCCCAACCCAACTAGCGGGAGGGTACGAGCAGTACTTC. This codes for CASSPTQLAGGYEQYF.

V and J are TRBV28 and TRBJ1-1, with D hard to call. CDR3 length equals 12 residues. The germline CDR1 and CDR2 sequences are MDHEN and SYDVKM. Trimming cost V 4 bases and J 4 bases, with 7 bases left between them. DNA for the CDR3: TGTGCCAGCAGTTACGAGGGCACTGAAGCTTTCTTT. Translated, it gives CASSYEGTEAFF.

The chain uses TRBV4-3 and TRBJ2-2, with a tentative D call TRBD2 (6 bases). Germline assignment: CDR1 LGHNA and CDR2 YSLEER. V shed 0 bases and J shed 4 bases, with 9 bases lying between them. This CDR3 region has 15 residues. The CDR3 sequence: CASSQDRGGTGELFF. CDR3 DNA: TGCGCCAGCAGCCAAGATAGGGGAGGCACCGGGGAGCTGTTTTTT.